The T cell receptor beta chain under discussion was sequenced for a study of T cell responses to AZD1222 COVID-19 vaccine. Study-level information: Pooled in the analysis were second doses at about 4 or about 12 weeks.

Sequencing used immunoSEQ multiplex PCR; TCRdb keeps in-frame clones, though not all of them. The sample carries approximately 180,000 clones, approximately 92% recorded once. Broader study findings: Spike-specific TCR breadth rose after two AZD1222 doses, and depth rose as well. Most donors were white British and more were female, and clonal diversity was possibly underestimated. Unmutated regions of variants are reportedly targeted by nearly half of spike-specific TCRs.

V was pared by 0 bases and J by 7 bases, with 2 bases of the junction left unmatched. Germline V gene data show CDR1 as MNHNY and CDR2 as SVGAGI (reference sequence). The CDR3 is 14 amino acids. As regards this clone: The antigen is unknown.

V usage is TRBV6-6 and J usage is TRBJ2-1; 8 bases map to TRBD2. The TCR was taken from an adult in good health. The input for sequencing was peripheral blood, taken on day 0 of AZD1222 vaccination. CDR3 amino acids: CASSYSSGRNEQFF. The CDR3 region has the DNA TGTGCCAGCAGTTACTCGAGCGGGAGAAATGAGCAGTTCTTC.